The source of this T cell receptor beta chain is a study of CD8 T cells in ankylosing spondylitis. CDR1 and CDR2 from the germline V gene are SGHVS and FQNEAQ. With V trimmed by 2 bases and J by 2 bases, 7 bases remained unmatched. The CDR3 covers 16 residues. This clonotype was counted ten times or more. What it recognizes is unknown. Findings of the study overall: Clones tied to disease were said to be significantly enriched in matched ankylosing spondylitis synovial fluid. What seemed typical of ankylosing spondylitis blood was a TCR beta motif built from roughly eight highly homologous variants.

From the 5' RACE reads, TCRdb called clonotypes with MiXCR, one entry per CDR3 protein. The sample consists of some 71,000 distinct CDR3 sequences, less than 6% of them appearing once. The receptor's source is a male donor with ankylosing spondylitis or in good health (not recorded which). Source material: blood, either unsorted or a sorted T cell fraction (not recorded which). The genes are TRBV7-8 and TRBJ1-2, with TRBD1 matching 8 bases. The CDR3 loop reads CASSLPTTGANYGYTF. CDR3 nucleotides: TGTGCCAGCAGCTTACCGACGACAGGGGCAAACTATGGCTACACCTTC.